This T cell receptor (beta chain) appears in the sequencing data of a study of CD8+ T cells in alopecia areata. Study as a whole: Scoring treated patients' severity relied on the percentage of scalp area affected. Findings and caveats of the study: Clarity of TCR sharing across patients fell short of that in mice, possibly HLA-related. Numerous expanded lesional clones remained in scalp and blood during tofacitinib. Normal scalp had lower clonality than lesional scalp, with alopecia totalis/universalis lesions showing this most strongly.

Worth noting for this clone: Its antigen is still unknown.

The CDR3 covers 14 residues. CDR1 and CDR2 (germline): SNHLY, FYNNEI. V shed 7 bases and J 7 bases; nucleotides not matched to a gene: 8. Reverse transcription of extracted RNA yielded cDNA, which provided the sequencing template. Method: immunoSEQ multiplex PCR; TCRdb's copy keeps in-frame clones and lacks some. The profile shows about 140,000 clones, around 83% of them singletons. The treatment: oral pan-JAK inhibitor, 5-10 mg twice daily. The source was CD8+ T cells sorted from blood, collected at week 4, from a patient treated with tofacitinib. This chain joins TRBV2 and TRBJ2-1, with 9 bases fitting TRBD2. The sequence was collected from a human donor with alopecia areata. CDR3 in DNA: TGTGCCAGCATTGGTATAGCGGGGGCGAATGAGCAGTTCTTC. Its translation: CASIGIAGANEQFF.